These 12 T cell receptor beta chains share one sample of origin, sequenced in a study of blood T cell repertoires in COVID-19. Libraries were prepared by immunoSEQ multiplex PCR; TCRdb keeps only in-frame clonotypes and omits some of them. This sample carries fewer than 300,000 clones, more than 75% of them seen once, and the ten largest clones take around 16%. The sample comprised PBMCs or T cells enriched from blood (not recorded which). Every receptor here comes from a man aged 18 to 35 who had recovered from COVID-19.

V is TRBV7-9 and J is TRBJ1-2, with a tentative D call TRBD1 (6 bases). The CDR3 is 15 residues long. Germline loops: CDR1 SEHNR, CDR2 FQNEAQ (reference sequence). V was trimmed by 6 bases and J by 4 bases, leaving 18 bases between them. This chain's CDR3 is CASSTLDRSGYGYTF. The CDR3 nucleotides read TGTGCCAGCAGTACGCTTGACAGGTCGGGCTATGGCTACACCTTC.

The rearrangement joins TRBV6-6 to TRBJ1-5, with 7 bases matching TRBD1. After removal of 5 bases from V and 4 bases from J, the junction contained 14 bases not matched to a gene. The CDR3 extends over 17 amino acids. CDR1 is MNHNY and CDR2 is SVGAGI in the germline V gene (reference sequence). CDR3 residues: CASSPRRGTSGNQPQHF. CDR3 DNA: TGTGCCAGCAGTCCCCGCAGGGGGACCTCGGGTAATCAGCCCCAGCATTTT.

The rearrangement uses TRBV6-5 and TRBJ2-7; 8 bases are shared with TRBD1. With 6 bases clipped from V and 4 bases from J, the junction kept 5 bases outside the gene matches. Germline CDR1 reads MNHEY; CDR2 reads SVGAGI. This CDR3 comprises 13 residues. In nucleotides, the CDR3 is TGTGCCAGCAGCATGGACAGGGCATACGAGCAGTACTTC. Translating it yields CASSMDRAYEQYF.

The chain links TRBV3-1 (or the pseudogene TRBV3-2) to TRBJ2-3; D not resolved. The CDR3 contains 14 residues. The germline V gene encodes CDR1 LGHDT and CDR2 YNNKEL (reference sequence). V lost 1 base to trimming and J lost 6 bases, with 11 bases between them. The CDR3 DNA reads as TGTGCCAGCAGCCAAGCCCCCCGGAGCGATACGCAGTATTTT. Translated: CASSQAPRSDTQYF.

The chain joins TRBV28 to TRBJ1-5; 10 positions agree with TRBD1. CDR1 and CDR2 (germline): MDHEN, SYDVKM. This CDR3 spans 19 amino acids. The V gene end was trimmed by 6 bases and the J gene end by 0 bases; junction bases not matched to a gene: 14. In nucleotides, the CDR3 is TGTGCCAGCAGCCATCGACCGGGACAGGGGCGTAATAGCAATCAGCCCCAGCATTTT. Translation gives CASSHRPGQGRNSNQPQHF.

V gene TRBV9 combines with J gene TRBJ2-3; 7 bases map to TRBD1. The CDR3 is 19 residues long. Germline V gene data show CDR1 as SGDLS and CDR2 as YYNGEE. V lost 3 bases, J lost 3 bases, and 19 bases stayed unmatched. The CDR3 bases are TGTGCCAGCAGCGCCCACGGATCAGGGGGTTCGGGGTTAACAGATACGCAGTATTTT. Amino acids: CASSAHGSGGSGLTDTQYF.

The rearrangement joins TRBV2 to TRBJ1-5; D unclear. Germline CDR1 and CDR2: SNHLY and FYNNEI. There are 14 residues in the CDR3. V was trimmed by 4 bases and J by 7 bases, leaving 14 bases between them. The chain's CDR3 is CASSAVGRGQPQHF. DNA for the CDR3: TGTGCCAGCAGTGCTGTAGGGAGAGGACAGCCCCAGCATTTT.

The CDR3 is CASSASAGGPSSEKLFF. CDR3 in DNA: TGTGCCAGCAGCGCTTCAGCAGGGGGGCCCTCGAGCGAAAAACTGTTTTTT. The V call is TRBV9, the J call TRBJ1-4; 7 bases line up with TRBD1. The germline gives CDR1 SGDLS, CDR2 YYNGEE. The CDR3 is made up of 17 amino acids. The ends lost 3 bases at V and 8 bases at J; junction bases unmatched: 16.

This chain uses TRBV5-1 with TRBJ2-7, with TRBD2 matching over 7 bases. The CDR3 consists of 16 residues. Losses at the gene ends were 0 bases for V and 3 bases for J; bases not matched to a gene: 9. Germline V gene lookup returns CDR1 SGHRS and CDR2 YFSETQ. CDR3: CASSLGGAGDDYEQYF. The CDR3 DNA reads as TGCGCCAGCAGCTTGGGAGGGGCGGGGGATGACTACGAGCAGTACTTC.

The J gene is TRBJ2-2, the V gene TRBV6-5; a weak D match, TRBD1 (6 bases). Germline V CDR1 and CDR2: MNHEY, SVGAGI. There are 14 residues in the CDR3. V was cut by 10 bases and J by 5 bases, with 17 bases left in between. This CDR3 reads CAIHWGQPTGELFF. CDR3 DNA sequence: TGTGCCATCCACTGGGGACAACCGACCGGGGAGCTGTTTTTT.

V is TRBV28 and J is TRBJ1-3, with D unclear. The germline V gene encodes CDR1 MDHEN and CDR2 SYDVKM. The length of the CDR3 is 12 residues. Trimming shortened V by 4 bases and J by 4 bases, and 5 bases separated the two germline ends. The CDR3 reads CASSSMGNTIYF. DNA of the CDR3: TGTGCCAGCAGTTCCATGGGAAACACCATATATTTT.

The chain couples TRBV6-5 to TRBJ2-7, with TRBD2 matching 7 bases. The CDR3 spans 13 residues. CDR1 and CDR2 (germline): MNHEY, SVGAGI. The ends lost 6 bases at V and 3 bases at J; junction bases unmatched: 5. The CDR3 here is CASRLAANYEQYF. CDR3 DNA: TGTGCCAGCAGGCTAGCGGCTAACTACGAGCAGTACTTC.